These 20 T cell receptor beta chains came from one sample sequenced in a study of cytomegalovirus exposure and HLA in healthy donors (dated by TCRdb to about 2017). Library prep was done by the immunoSEQ multiplex PCR assay. This immuneACCESS table, as held by TCRdb, lists in-frame sequences with V and J called but not all clones. Of the missing ones, under half trace to an unresolved V gene in checked studies; the others have no known cause. In this sample the table shows approximately 100,000 clones, over 85% of which occur a single time. In total, the top ten clones hold around 1.1% of the sample. The source material was PBMCs. Receptors were obtained from a woman in her twenties or thirties in good health and CMV-seropositive.

The chain has TRBV19 and TRBJ2-7, with 13 nucleotides matching TRBD2. CDR1 and CDR2 from the germline V gene are LNHDA and SQIVND (reference sequence). Trimming took 5 bases from V and 7 from J; bases not matched to a gene: 11. This CDR3 spans 16 amino acids. In DNA form, the CDR3 reads TGTGCCAGTAGTTCACGTGGACTAGCGGGAGTGGAGGAGCAGTACTTC. As protein: CASSSRGLAGVEEQYF.

This rearrangement joins TRBV28 to TRBJ2-7, with TRBD2 matching over 7 bases. Germline V gene lookup returns CDR1 MDHEN and CDR2 SYDVKM. CDR3 length: 16 amino acids. V shed 4 bases and J 3 bases; nucleotides not matched to a gene: 12. The CDR3 spells CASSSRGLREIYEQYF. The CDR3 DNA reads TGTGCCAGCAGTTCCCGGGGTCTGCGGGAGATCTACGAGCAGTACTTC.

The rearrangement joins TRBV28 to TRBJ2-5; D is possibly TRBD2 (6 bases). The V end lost 5 bases, the J end lost 6 bases, and 13 bases lay between the germline ends. This CDR3 has 13 residues. The germline CDR1 and CDR2 sequences are MDHEN and SYDVKM. CDR3 loop: CASSLAWGKTQYF. CDR3 bases: TGTGCCAGCAGTCTAGCGTGGGGAAAGACCCAGTACTTC. Looking up the rest from reference TRBV28 and TRBJ2-5 gives the full variable domain: DVKVTQSSRYLVKRTGEKVFLECVQDMDHENMFWYRQDPGLGLRLIYFSYDVKMKEKGDIPEGYSVSREKKERFSLILESASTNQTSMYLCASSLAWGKTQYFGPGTRLLVL.

The chain joins TRBV30 to TRBJ2-1, with a possible D match to TRBD2 (6 bases). V gave up 0 bases and J gave up 9 bases, with 21 bases separating them. CDR3 length: 16 amino acids. CDR1 GTSNPN and CDR2 SVGIG come from the germline V gene (reference sequence). DNA for the CDR3: TGTGCCTGGAGTGTACGTATTAGGACTAATCTAGGTGAGCAGTTCTTC. Its translation is CAWSVRIRTNLGEQFF.

The rearrangement joins TRBV7-6 to TRBJ2-7; D is unresolved. Trimming removed 5 bases at V and 6 bases at J, with 14 bases between. Germline V gene lookup returns CDR1 SGHVS and CDR2 FNYEAQ. This CDR3 region has 13 residues. The CDR3 region is CASSLPPLGEQYF. Written as DNA, the CDR3 is TGTGCCAGCAGCCTCCCTCCCCTAGGCGAGCAGTACTTC. Drawing the rest from reference TRBV7-6 and TRBJ2-7, the complete variable domain is GAGVSQSPRYKVTKRGQDVALRCDPISGHVSLYWYRQALGQGPEFLTYFNYEAQQDKSGLPNDRFSAERPEGSISTLTIQRTEQRDSAMYRCASSLPPLGEQYFGPGTRLTVT.

The chain combines TRBV11-2 with TRBJ2-7, with D possibly being TRBD2 (5 bases). The length of the CDR3 is 15 residues. From germline, CDR1 is SGHAT and CDR2 FQNNGV. The V gene lost 3 bases and the J gene lost 4 bases, with 16 bases spanning the gap. The CDR3, as DNA: TGTGCCAGCAGCTTTTCTCGGGGTAGTACGTACGAGCAGTACTTC. Its protein is CASSFSRGSTYEQYF.

This sequence joins TRBV28 and TRBJ2-7; tentatively, D is TRBD1 (6 bases). The CDR3 has 15 residues. The germline V gene encodes CDR1 MDHEN and CDR2 SYDVKM. V was cut by 4 bases and J by 0 bases, with 13 bases left in between. The CDR3 loop is CASSSPLGHSYEQYF. In nucleotides, the CDR3 is TGTGCCAGCAGTTCCCCTTTGGGACACTCCTACGAGCAGTACTTC.

This sequence joins TRBV6-5 and TRBJ1-2, with 8 bases identical to TRBD1. The germline gives CDR1 MNHEY, CDR2 SVGAGI. V dropped 6 bases and J dropped 8; count of bases not matched to a gene: 11. The CDR3 consists of 14 residues. This chain's CDR3 is CASSPGQGTEGYTF. In DNA form, the CDR3 reads TGTGCCAGCAGCCCCGGACAGGGTACGGAGGGCTACACCTTC.

This chain links TRBV2 with TRBJ2-5, with 11 bases fitting TRBD2. CDR1 and CDR2 (germline): SNHLY, FYNNEI. The CDR3 has 15 amino acids. Trimming at V came to 8 bases and at J to 0 bases, leaving 5 bases not matched to a gene. The CDR3 bases are TGTGCCAGCGGGGGGACTAGCGGTGACCAAGAGACCCAGTACTTC. Residues: CASGGTSGDQETQYF.

The chain employs TRBV18 and TRBJ1-4, with D hard to call. Trimming stripped 2 bases from V and 0 bases from J, with 7 bases between. This CDR3 is 15 amino acids long. Germline V gene lookup returns CDR1 KGHSH and CDR2 LQKENI. In nucleotides, the CDR3 is TGTGCCAGCTCACCAGGAGGTGCAACTAATGAAAAACTGTTTTTT. This codes for CASSPGGATNEKLFF.

The chain uses TRBV9 and TRBJ1-1; a possible D gene is TRBD1 (5 bases). This CDR3 is 13 amino acids long. V shed 6 bases and J shed 4 bases, with 13 bases lying between them. CDR1 is SGDLS, CDR2 YYNGEE, per germline. CDR3 sequence: CASNRGGGTEAFF. Written as DNA, the CDR3 is TGTGCCAGCAACCGGGGGGGAGGCACTGAAGCTTTCTTT. Full variable domain (rest looked up from reference TRBV9 and TRBJ1-1): DSGVTQTPKHLITATGQRVTLRCSPRSGDLSVYWYQQSLDQGLQFLIQYYNGEERAKGNILERFSAQQFPDLHSELNLSSLELGDSALYFCASNRGGGTEAFFGQGTRLTVV.

This chain connects TRBV19 to TRBJ2-1; TRBD2 matches 8 bases. The CDR3 has 16 residues. Germline CDR1 LNHDA, CDR2 SQIVND (reference sequence). With 3 bases clipped from V and 8 bases from J, the junction kept 12 bases outside the gene matches. For the CDR3, the DNA is TGTGCCAGTAGTATTGGGGCGACTAGCGTAGGCGATGAGCAGTTCTTC. It translates to CASSIGATSVGDEQFF.

A single count supports this clone. CDR3 bases: TGTGCCTGGAGAGAAAACAGGGATAGACGCCGCGGCTACACCTTC. Its protein product is CAWRENRDRRRGYTF. The rearrangement joins TRBV30 to TRBJ1-2; TRBD1 is a possible D gene (6 bases). Germline V CDR1 and CDR2: GTSNPN, SVGIG (reference sequence). There are 15 residues in the CDR3. V shed 3 bases and J shed 8 bases, with 22 bases lying between them.

The rearrangement joins TRBV4-3 to TRBJ2-3, with 7 bases lining up with TRBD2. With V trimmed by 5 bases and J by 6 bases, 14 bases remained unmatched. The CDR3 is made up of 16 amino acids. Germline lookup yields CDR1 LGHNA and CDR2 YSLEER. CDR3 DNA sequence: TGCGCCAGCAGCGTTTCCTTCGCGGGGGTGGGTGATACGCAGTATTTT. This sequence encodes CASSVSFAGVGDTQYF.

The chain couples TRBV18 to TRBJ1-3; D remains ambiguous. This CDR3 is built from 16 residues. V shed 3 bases and J shed 0 bases, with 12 bases lying between them. From germline, CDR1 is KGHSH and CDR2 LQKENI. CDR3 sequence (DNA): TGTGCCAGCTCACCGGTAGATCTAAGCTCTGGAAACACCATATATTTT. It encodes CASSPVDLSSGNTIYF. Looking up the rest from reference TRBV18 and TRBJ1-3 gives the full variable domain: NAGVMQNPRHLVRRRGQEARLRCSPMKGHSHVYWYRQLPEEGLKFMVYLQKENIIDESGMPKERFSAEFPKEGPSILRIQQVVRGDSAAYFCASSPVDLSSGNTIYFGEGSWLTVV.

This chain connects TRBV13 to TRBJ2-5, with 7 bases that match TRBD1. Germline V lookup: CDR1 PRHDT, CDR2 FYEKMQ (reference sequence). The CDR3 has 15 amino acids. V dropped 5 bases and J dropped 4; count of bases not matched to a gene: 10. The CDR3 DNA reads as TGTGCCAGCAGCCGAAGGGGGCAGGGGAGAGAGACCCAGTACTTC. Translation gives CASSRRGQGRETQYF. The variable domain in full, with the rest retrieved from reference TRBV13 and TRBJ2-5, is AAGVIQSPRHLIKEKRETATLKCYPIPRHDTVYWYQQGPGQDPQFLISFYEKMQSDKGSIPDRFSAQQFSDYHSELNMSSLELGDSALYFCASSRRGQGRETQYFGPGTRLLVL.

The chain carries TRBV5-1 and TRBJ2-6; D remains ambiguous. Trimming removed 4 bases at V and 0 bases at J, with 5 bases between. This CDR3 has 14 residues. The germline gives CDR1 SGHRS, CDR2 YFSETQ. CDR3 residues: CASSLGSGANVLTF. The CDR3 DNA is TGCGCCAGCAGCCTCGGCTCTGGGGCCAACGTCCTGACTTTC. Full variable domain (outside the CDR3, taken from reference TRBV5-1 and TRBJ2-6): KAGVTQTPRYLIKTRGQQVTLSCSPISGHRSVSWYQQTPGQGLQFLFEYFSETQRNKGNFPGRFSGRQFSNSRSEMNVSTLELGDSALYLCASSLGSGANVLTFGAGSRLTVL.

This sequence joins TRBV13 and TRBJ2-7, with TRBD2 matching over 12 bases. This CDR3 has 15 amino acids. V lost 6 bases to trimming and J lost 1 base; unmatched junction nucleotides: 4. Germline V gene data show CDR1 as PRHDT and CDR2 as FYEKMQ (reference sequence). In DNA form, the CDR3 reads TGTGCCAGCAGTACGGGACTAGCGGGTTCCTACGAGCAGTACTTC. It yields the protein CASSTGLAGSYEQYF. Together with reference TRBV13 and TRBJ2-7, the CDR3 gives the full variable domain: AAGVIQSPRHLIKEKRETATLKCYPIPRHDTVYWYQQGPGQDPQFLISFYEKMQSDKGSIPDRFSAQQFSDYHSELNMSSLELGDSALYFCASSTGLAGSYEQYFGPGTRLTVT.

This chain uses TRBV20-1 with TRBJ2-1; 7 nucleotides match TRBD2. With V trimmed by 5 bases and J by 13 bases, 8 bases remained unmatched. Germline CDR1 and CDR2: DFQATT and SNEGSKA (reference sequence). The CDR3 extends over 11 amino acids. CDR3 residues: CSAAGSGGQFF. The DNA of the CDR3 is TGCAGTGCTGCAGGGTCGGGAGGCCAGTTCTTC.

Written as DNA, the CDR3 is TGTGCCAGCAGTTCGGACAGGGGCCACGAGCAGTACTTC. Its protein is CASSSDRGHEQYF. This rearrangement joins TRBV6-6 to TRBJ2-7; 9 nucleotides line up with TRBD1. The germline V gene encodes CDR1 MNHNY and CDR2 SVGAGI (reference sequence). The CDR3 has 13 amino acids. The J segment lost 5 bases and the V segment lost 4 bases, leaving 3 bases of the junction unmatched.